This T cell receptor (beta chain) is drawn from a study of prognosis after radiotherapy for stage I lung cancer (dated by TCRdb to about 2021). With regard to the full study: Between April 2018 and early 2019, 15 to 20 patients with stage I NSCLC were enrolled in Nanjing, China. Newly diagnosed primary stage I lung tumors occurred in about 13 patients, and oligometastatic NSCLC after surgical resection of the primary tumor occurred in four or five. Every patient was deemed medically inoperable, roughly eleven because of comorbidities and over five because they refused surgery. The cohort comprised 10 to 15 men and several women with a median age of around 70 years, ranging from roughly 53 to 84 years. Squamous cell carcinoma histology was identified in several patients, and adenocarcinoma histology was identified in eleven to twelve patients. SBRT was given in 3 to 5 fractions with a biologically effective dose of at least 100 Gy, using image-guided IMRT or VMAT. No patient received concurrent therapy alongside SBRT. Distant metastases were developed by four of the 19 patients after SBRT, at a median of 7 months, whereas no significant progression was observed in the other 15 patients. Peripheral blood TCR beta repertoires were profiled in stage I NSCLC patients before and after stereotactic body radiotherapy, and the repertoires were related to distant failure. For each of the 20 or so patients, one blood sample was taken before SBRT and one after, so the study sequenced some 40 samples in total. Study-wide conclusions, independent of this receptor: No determination of tumor specificity was made for expanded TCR clones. Post-SBRT Shannon entropy and its change from baseline were lower in patients who developed distant metastases; baseline Shannon entropy was not associated with metastases. The study was limited by the small cohort and short follow-up, and independent validation of the study findings is required. None of the reported P values were adjusted for multiple comparisons. After SBRT, the count of unique TCR clones dropped from a median of roughly 10,000 beforehand to approximately 7,100 afterward (Wilcoxon paired P=0.011). Differences by metastasis status were reportedly seen in TRBV and TRBJ usage frequencies, involving two V genes at baseline and, after SBRT, roughly nine V genes and two J genes.

Note on this clonotype: Its antigen is not yet known. No much larger clonotype is one base removed from it; base qualities were not supplied.

Two rounds of multiplex PCR were performed to amplify the TCR beta CDR3 region from genomic DNA. The first PCR round used primers specific to each TRBV and TRBJ gene, and the primer sequences were filed in Chinese patent CN105087789A. Universal primers were used in the second PCR round. The Roche High Pure PCR Template Preparation Kit was used to extract genomic DNA from the frozen PBMCs. Paired-end sequencing with 151 bp reads was performed on the libraries using an Illumina HiSeq 3000. Under the source paper's analysis protocol: CutAdapt was used to remove raw reads lacking the multiplex PCR primer sequences. PEAR was used to merge high-quality paired reads into contigs. By aligning each contig to reference sequences, MiXCR assigned the TRB V, D and J gene segments to that contig. To remove sequencing errors, CDR3 sequences were clustered according to base quality and sequence similarity. Diversity was measured as Shannon entropy normalized by the natural log of productive TCR sequence number. Clonality was defined as one minus Shannon entropy divided by the natural log of the number of unique clonotypes. The Youden index of ROC curves was used to select progression-free survival cut-offs for repertoire metrics, and analyses were performed in R 3.5.3. Using fastp at Q25 and MiXCR, TCRdb reprocessed the public reads and kept productive beta chains. Each CDR3 protein appears once, grouped with its most common genes and DNA. What appears here as the V and J calls and clone size reflects TCRdb's work, not the paper's. The sample yields almost 40,000 distinct CDR3 sequences; roughly 25% were counted once. 20% to 25% of the sample rests with the top ten.

Germline trimming amounts to 3 bases on V and 6 bases on J, with 8 as the count of junction bases outside the gene matches. CDR1 and CDR2, looked up from the germline V gene, are SGHTA and FQGTGA. There are 16 amino acids in the CDR3, from cysteine to phenylalanine inclusive. The CDR3 DNA has 48 bases and is translated from base 1. All patients had node-negative disease on CT and PET/CT, and none had a history of other malignancies or had previously received chemotherapy or radiotherapy. At each of two time points, 6 to 7.5 milliliters of peripheral venous blood were collected in EDTA tubes. Ficoll-Paque Plus density-gradient centrifugation was used to isolate PBMCs. Right after collection, samples were placed at -80 degrees C and kept there until analysis.

The sequence links TRBV7-3 to TRBJ2-2; TRBD1 agrees with 9 junctional bases. Material: PBMCs, obtained before or after stereotactic body radiation therapy (not recorded which). This TCR was sampled from a donor over 45 with non-small cell lung cancer. The encoded CDR3 is CASSLLVDRGPGELFF. The base sequence is TGTGCCAGCAGCTTGCTGGTGGACAGGGGCCCCGGGGAGCTGTTTTTT.